One T cell receptor beta chain is described in this entry. The antigen is undetermined. Repertoires were generated with immunoSEQ multiplex PCR, while TCRdb's copy carries only in-frame clones and drops some. The sample carries around 2,000,000 clones, about 95% recorded once. This sample stems from a study of shared clonotypes between healthy human individuals. Whole-study results and caveats: Estimated clonotype richness was generally higher in naive than memory subsets.

In germline, CDR1 is MNHEY, CDR2 SMNVEV (reference sequence). This CDR3 contains 16 residues. V lost 2 bases to trimming and J lost 2 bases, with 16 bases between them. CD8 cells classed as naive were CD45RO-negative and positively selected for CCR7, excluding terminally differentiated effector memory CD45RA+ cells. This TCR derives from a man aged 18 to 30 in good health. Sequenced sample: naive CD8+ T cells sorted from blood. The chain combines TRBV27 with TRBJ2-7; weak D call: TRBD2 (7 bases). CDR3 nucleotide sequence: TGTGCCAGCAGTTTAAGCCCTCGGGGGGCAACCTACGAGCAGTACTTC. It translates to CASSLSPRGATYEQYF.